A single count supports the clone carrying this TCR beta chain. This sample is drawn from a study of blood T cell dynamics during melanoma immunotherapy. Study in general: Standard first-line treatment here was pembrolizumab or nivolumab plus ipilimumab in metastatic melanoma.

TCRdb keeps only in-frame clones here, not all; method: immunoSEQ multiplex PCR. The data hold under 20,000 clones, with about 80% observed a single time. Germline trimming cut 4 bases from V and 7 bases from J; bases unmatched to any gene: 10. The CDR3 extends over 15 amino acids. Germline-derived CDR1 and CDR2 are SGDLS and YYNGEE. The sample's time point: pre-treatment baseline. Samples come from before therapy and from week 3 after the first blockade cycle. Sequencing was performed on blood, taken from a patient treated with checkpoint blockade. The TCR comes from a human donor with melanoma. The genes are TRBV9 and TRBJ2-1, with TRBD2 matching 8 bases. The DNA for the CDR3 is TGTGCCAGCAGCCCACGGGAGTTAGCGGGAAATGAGCAGTTCTTC. Encoded protein: CASSPRELAGNEQFF. Full variable domain (rest looked up from reference TRBV9 and TRBJ2-1): DSGVTQTPKHLITATGQRVTLRCSPRSGDLSVYWYQQSLDQGLQFLIQYYNGEERAKGNILERFSAQQFPDLHSELNLSSLELGDSALYFCASSPRELAGNEQFFGPGTRLTVL.